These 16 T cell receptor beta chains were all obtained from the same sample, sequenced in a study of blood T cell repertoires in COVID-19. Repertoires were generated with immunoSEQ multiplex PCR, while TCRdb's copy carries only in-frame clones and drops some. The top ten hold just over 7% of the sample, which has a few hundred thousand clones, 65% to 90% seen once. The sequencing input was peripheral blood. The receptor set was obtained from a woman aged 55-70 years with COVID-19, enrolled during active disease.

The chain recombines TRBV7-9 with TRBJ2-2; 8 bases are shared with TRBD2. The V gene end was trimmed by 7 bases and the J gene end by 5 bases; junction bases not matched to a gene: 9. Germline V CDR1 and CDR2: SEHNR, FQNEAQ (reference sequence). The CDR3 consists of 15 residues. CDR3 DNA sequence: TGTGCCAGCACCGACGCAACGGGGGGGACCGGGGAGCTGTTTTTT. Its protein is CASTDATGGTGELFF.

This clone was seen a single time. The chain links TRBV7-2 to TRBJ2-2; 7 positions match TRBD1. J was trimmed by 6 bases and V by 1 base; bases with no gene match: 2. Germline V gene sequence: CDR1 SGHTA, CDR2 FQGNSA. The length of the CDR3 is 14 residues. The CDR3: CASSLGQGAGELFF. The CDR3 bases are TGTGCCAGCAGCTTAGGACAGGGAGCCGGGGAGCTGTTTTTT.

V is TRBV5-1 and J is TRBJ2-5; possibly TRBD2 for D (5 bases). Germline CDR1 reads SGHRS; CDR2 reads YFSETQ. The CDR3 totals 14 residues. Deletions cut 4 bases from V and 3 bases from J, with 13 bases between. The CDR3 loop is CASSPGGAEETQYF. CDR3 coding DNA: TGCGCCAGCAGCCCAGGCGGAGCGGAAGAGACCCAGTACTTC.

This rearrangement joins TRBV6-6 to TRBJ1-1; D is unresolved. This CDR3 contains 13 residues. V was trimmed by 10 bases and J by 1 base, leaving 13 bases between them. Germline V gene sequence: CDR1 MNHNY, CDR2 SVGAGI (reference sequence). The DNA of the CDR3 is TGTGCCACCAACCAACTCCGGAACACTGAAGCTTTCTTT. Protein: CATNQLRNTEAFF.

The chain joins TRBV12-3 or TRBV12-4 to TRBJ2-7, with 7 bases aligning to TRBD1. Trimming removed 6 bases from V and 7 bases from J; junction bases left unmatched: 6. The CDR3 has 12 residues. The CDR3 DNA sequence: TGTGCCAGCAGCTTTAGCAGGGGGGAGCAGTACTTC. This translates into CASSFSRGEQYF.

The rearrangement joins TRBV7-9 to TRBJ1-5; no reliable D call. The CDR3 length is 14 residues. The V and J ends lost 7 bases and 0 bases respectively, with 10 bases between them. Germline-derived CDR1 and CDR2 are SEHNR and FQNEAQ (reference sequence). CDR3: CASNHGNSNQPQHF. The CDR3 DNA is TGTGCCAGCAACCACGGTAATAGCAATCAGCCCCAGCATTTT.

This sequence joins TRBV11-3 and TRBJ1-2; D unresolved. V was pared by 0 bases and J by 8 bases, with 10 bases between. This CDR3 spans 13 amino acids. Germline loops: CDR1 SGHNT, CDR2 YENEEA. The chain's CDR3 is CASSLELNSGYTF. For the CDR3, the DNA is TGTGCCAGCAGCTTAGAACTAAATTCGGGCTACACCTTC.

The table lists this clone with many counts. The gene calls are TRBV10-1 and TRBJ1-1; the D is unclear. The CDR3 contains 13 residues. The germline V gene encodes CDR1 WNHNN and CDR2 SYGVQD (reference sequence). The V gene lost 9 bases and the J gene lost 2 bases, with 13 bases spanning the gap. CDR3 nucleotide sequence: TGCGCCAGGCCTAGACTGAGAAACACTGAAGCTTTCTTT. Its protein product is CARPRLRNTEAFF.

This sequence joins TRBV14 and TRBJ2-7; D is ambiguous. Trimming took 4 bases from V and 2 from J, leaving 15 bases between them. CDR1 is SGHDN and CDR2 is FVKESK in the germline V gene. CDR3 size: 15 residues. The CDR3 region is CASSPLTLPTYEQYF. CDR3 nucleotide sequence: TGTGCCAGCAGCCCGTTGACATTACCAACCTACGAGCAGTACTTC.

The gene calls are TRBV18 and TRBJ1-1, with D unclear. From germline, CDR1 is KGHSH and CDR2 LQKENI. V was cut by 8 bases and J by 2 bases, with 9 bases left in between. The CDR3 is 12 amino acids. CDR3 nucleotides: TGTGCCAGCATCAGGATCAACACTGAAGCTTTCTTT. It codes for CASIRINTEAFF. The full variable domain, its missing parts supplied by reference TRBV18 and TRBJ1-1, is NAGVMQNPRHLVRRRGQEARLRCSPMKGHSHVYWYRQLPEEGLKFMVYLQKENIIDESGMPKERFSAEFPKEGPSILRIQQVVRGDSAAYFCASIRINTEAFFGQGTRLTVV.

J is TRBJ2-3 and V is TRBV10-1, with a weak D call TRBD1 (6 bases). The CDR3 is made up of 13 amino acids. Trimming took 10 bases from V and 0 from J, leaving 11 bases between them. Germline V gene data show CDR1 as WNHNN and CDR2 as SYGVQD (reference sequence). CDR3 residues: CATSGVSTDTQYF. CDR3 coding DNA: TGCGCCACCTCAGGGGTGAGCACAGATACGCAGTATTTT.

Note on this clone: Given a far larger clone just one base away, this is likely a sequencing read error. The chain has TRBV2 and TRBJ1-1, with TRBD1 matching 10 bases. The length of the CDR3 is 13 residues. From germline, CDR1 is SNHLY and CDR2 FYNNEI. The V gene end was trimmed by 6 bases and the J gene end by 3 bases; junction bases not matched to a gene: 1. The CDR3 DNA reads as TGTGCCAGCAGCGGGACAGGGGACACTGAAGCTTTCTTT. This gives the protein CASSGTGDTEAFF.

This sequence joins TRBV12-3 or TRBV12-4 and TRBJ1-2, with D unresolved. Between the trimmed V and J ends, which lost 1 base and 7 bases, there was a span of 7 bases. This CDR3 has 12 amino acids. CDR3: CASSLGLRGYTF. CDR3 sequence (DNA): TGTGCCAGCAGTTTAGGTCTTCGTGGCTACACCTTC.

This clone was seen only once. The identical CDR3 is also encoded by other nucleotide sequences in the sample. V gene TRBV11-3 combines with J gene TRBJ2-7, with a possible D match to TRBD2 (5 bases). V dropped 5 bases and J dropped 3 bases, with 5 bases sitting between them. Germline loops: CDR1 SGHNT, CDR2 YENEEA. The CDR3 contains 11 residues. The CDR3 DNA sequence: TGTGCCAGCAGCCGGGACTACGAGCAGTACTTC. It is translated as CASSRDYEQYF.

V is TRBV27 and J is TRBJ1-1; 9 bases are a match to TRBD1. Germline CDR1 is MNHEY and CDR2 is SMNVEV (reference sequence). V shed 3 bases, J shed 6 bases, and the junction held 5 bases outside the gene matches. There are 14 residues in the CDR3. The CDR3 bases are TGTGCCAGCAGTTTGGGACAGGGTATGGCTGAAGCTTTCTTT. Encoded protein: CASSLGQGMAEAFF.

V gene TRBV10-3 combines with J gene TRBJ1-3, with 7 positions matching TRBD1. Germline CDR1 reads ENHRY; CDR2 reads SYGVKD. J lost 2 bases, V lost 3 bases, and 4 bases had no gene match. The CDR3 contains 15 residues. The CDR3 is CAISDRQGTGNTIYF. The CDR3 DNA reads TGTGCCATCAGTGACCGACAGGGCACTGGAAACACCATATATTTT.